These T cell receptor beta chains were read from a single sample in a study of T cells in narcolepsy. Some clones are missing from TCRdb's copy, which holds only in-frame ones; the method was immunoSEQ multiplex PCR. The sample carries under 35,000 clones, around 83% recorded once. Material for sequencing was CD45RA- memory CD4+ T cells from PBMCs. The receptors were gathered from a human donor with narcolepsy. CDR3s include the opening cysteine and the closing phenylalanine or tryptophan. A D gene is named only where the DNA matches it firmly. Clone size, where shown, is once, few, many, or a class for clones that have expanded.

>TRBD1|TRBV6-1|NA|TRBJ1-4
TGTGCCAGCAGTGACACACACAGGGGGGTCGAAAAACTGTTTTTT
CASSDTHRGVEKLFF
>TRBD1|TRBV5-8|NA|TRBJ1-5
TGTGCCAGCACCGAGGGACAGGGGGCAGGACAGCCCCAGCATTTT
CASTEGQGAGQPQHF
>TRBD2|TRBV29-1|NA|TRBJ2-3
TGCAGCGTTGTCAGCGGGGGAGCAGATACGCAGTATTTT
CSVVSGGADTQYF
>NA|TRBV7-3|few|TRBJ2-3
TGTGCCAGCAGCTTAGGCGGGGTAGGGAGCACAGATACGCAGTATTTT
CASSLGGVGSTDTQYF
>TRBD2|TRBV11-2|few|TRBJ2-3
TGTGCCAGCAGCCCAGGCGGGGGACCAGATACGCAGTATTTT
CASSPGGGPDTQYF
>NA|TRBV5-4|NA|TRBJ1-2
TGTGCCAGCAGCTTCGGCGGTGGGGGGACTAACTATGGCTACACCTTC
CASSFGGGGTNYGYTF
>NA|TRBV30|NA|TRBJ2-1
TGTGCCTGGAGTGTACAGGCCGGATCCTACAATGAGCAGTTCTTC
CAWSVQAGSYNEQFF
>NA|TRBV29-1|NA|TRBJ1-2
TGCAGCGTATCTGGAGGTAACTATGGCTACACCTTC
CSVSGGNYGYTF
>NA|TRBV5-5|NA|TRBJ1-1
TGTGCCAGCAGCTTGGGGCACCTGAACACTGAAGCTTTCTTT
CASSLGHLNTEAFF
>TRBD2|TRBV9|NA|TRBJ2-3
TGTGCCAGCAGCGTTATAGCGGGGGGACTCACAGATACGCAGTATTTT
CASSVIAGGLTDTQYF
>NA|TRBV7-2|NA|TRBJ1-5
TGTGCCAGCAGCTTATTTCAGGGCGTCGGTCAGCCCCAGCATTTT
CASSLFQGVGQPQHF
>NA|TRBV14|NA|TRBJ1-3
TGTGCCAGCAGCCGCGGCCCGAACTCTGGAAACACCATATATTTT
CASSRGPNSGNTIYF
>TRBD1|TRBV10-3|NA|TRBJ2-1
TGTGCCATCACAAGGGGGACAGGGGGGTACAATGAGCAGTTCTTC
CAITRGTGGYNEQFF
>TRBD2|TRBV9|NA|TRBJ2-1
TGTGCCAGCAGCGTAAGCGGGGCCGGTTACAATGAGCAGTTCTTC
CASSVSGAGYNEQFF
>NA|TRBV5-4|few|TRBJ1-5
TGTGCCAGCAGCGTGGAAAACAGGGTCCCCCAGCCCCAGCATTTT
CASSVENRVPQPQHF
>TRBD1|TRBV7-2|NA|TRBJ2-5
TGTGCCAGCAGCTTGCGGACAGGGCGAGAGACCCAGTACTTC
CASSLRTGRETQYF
>TRBD1|TRBV7-2|NA|TRBJ1-2
TGTGCCAGCAGCACTAAGACAGGGACCGGCTACACCTTC
CASSTKTGTGYTF
>TRBD1|TRBV19|once|TRBJ1-3
TGTGCCAGTAGTATCCTGACAGGGAGCTCTGGAAACACCATATATTTT
CASSILTGSSGNTIYF
>NA|TRBV9|NA|TRBJ1-4
TGTGCCAGCAGCGTAGAGCCTTTGACATCGTACGAAAAACTGTTTTTT
CASSVEPLTSYEKLFF
>NA|TRBV2|NA|TRBJ2-2
TGTGCCAGCAGCCCCTGGGGATCGGCGGCCGGGGAGCTGTTTTTT
CASSPWGSAAGELFF
>TRBD2|TRBV7-8|NA|TRBJ2-3
TGTGCCAGCAGCTTAGGACTAGCGGGCACAGATACGCAGTATTTT
CASSLGLAGTDTQYF
>TRBD1|TRBV19|NA|TRBJ1-2
TGTGCCAGTAGTATACCGGGACAGAACTATGGCTACACCTTC
CASSIPGQNYGYTF
>TRBD2|TRBV19|NA|TRBJ2-2
TGTGCCAGTAAGACTAGCGGGGGAAACACCGGGGAGCTGTTTTTT
CASKTSGGNTGELFF
>NA|TRBV5-4|NA|TRBJ2-6
TGTGCCAGCAGCTTGCCTTCCGCCCTGATCAGGGACTCTGGGGCCAACGTCCTGACTTTC
CASSLPSALIRDSGANVLTF
>TRBD2|TRBV7-2|NA|TRBJ2-1
TGTGCCAGCAGCTTAGTGGCGGGGGGGTACAATGAGCAGTTCTTC
CASSLVAGGYNEQFF
>TRBD1|TRBV6-1|NA|TRBJ1-3
TGTGCCAGCAGTGAAGCCCGGACAGGGGTTGGAGGAAACACCATATATTTT
CASSEARTGVGGNTIYF
>NA|TRBV21-1|once|TRBJ2-2
TGTGCCAGCAGCAAAGGTTGGGGGGTGACGGGGAGCACCGGGGAGCTGTTTTTT
CASSKGWGVTGSTGELFF
>NA|TRBV2|few|TRBJ1-3
TGTGCCAGCAGTCCGGAGGTCTCTGGAAACACCATATATTTT
CASSPEVSGNTIYF
>TRBD1|TRBV5-4|NA|TRBJ1-2
TGTGCCAGCAGCCAACCCAACCCCGGACAGGCAGGGGAAGGCTACACCTTC
CASSQPNPGQAGEGYTF
>TRBD1|TRBV2|NA|TRBJ2-7
TGTGCCAGCATCCGGACAGGCGACAACTACGAGCAGTACTTC
CASIRTGDNYEQYF
>NA|TRBV4-3|NA|TRBJ1-4
TGCGCCAGCAGCCAAGGGAACAGGGATAATGAAAAACTGTTTTTT
CASSQGNRDNEKLFF
>TRBD1|TRBV5-6|NA|TRBJ1-2
TGTGCCAGCAGAAATGAGGACAGGGTCTCTCGGGTTGATGGCTACACCTTC
CASRNEDRVSRVDGYTF
>TRBD1|TRBV2|NA|TRBJ1-6
TGTGCCAGCAGTCCTAGGGGGCGCCGCGGATACTCACCCCTCCACTTT
CASSPRGRRGYSPLHF
>TRBD1|TRBV7-2|NA|TRBJ2-7
TGTGCCAGCAGCTCGATGGACAGGCTCGGGGTCTACGAGCAGTACTTC
CASSSMDRLGVYEQYF
>TRBD2|TRBV9|NA|TRBJ2-7
TGTGCCAGCAGCGCGACCCGGACTAGCGGGGGAGGCGAGCAGTACTTC
CASSATRTSGGGEQYF
>TRBD2|TRBV7-7|NA|TRBJ2-2
TGTGCCAGCAGCCGTACTAGCGTGGGCACCGGGGAGCTGTTTTTT
CASSRTSVGTGELFF
>NA|TRBV7-9|few|TRBJ2-1
TGTGCCAGCAGCTTAGGTGGGGGCTACAATGAGCAGTTCTTC
CASSLGGGYNEQFF
>TRBD2|TRBV5-6|NA|TRBJ2-7
TGTGCCAGCAGCTTGGCCGGGGGGTACGGGGTACGCTCCTACGAGCAGTACTTC
CASSLAGGYGVRSYEQYF